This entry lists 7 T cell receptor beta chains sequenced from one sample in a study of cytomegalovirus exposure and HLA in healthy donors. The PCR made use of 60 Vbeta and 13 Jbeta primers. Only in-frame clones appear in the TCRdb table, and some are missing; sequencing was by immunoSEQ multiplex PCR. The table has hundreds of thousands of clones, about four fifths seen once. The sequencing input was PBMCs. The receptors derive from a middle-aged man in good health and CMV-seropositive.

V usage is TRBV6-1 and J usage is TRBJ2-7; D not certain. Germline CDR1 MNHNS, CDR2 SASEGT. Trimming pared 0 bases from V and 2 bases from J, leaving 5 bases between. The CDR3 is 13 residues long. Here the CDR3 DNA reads TGTGCCAGCAGTGAAGCGGAGACCTACGAGCAGTACTTC. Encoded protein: CASSEAETYEQYF.

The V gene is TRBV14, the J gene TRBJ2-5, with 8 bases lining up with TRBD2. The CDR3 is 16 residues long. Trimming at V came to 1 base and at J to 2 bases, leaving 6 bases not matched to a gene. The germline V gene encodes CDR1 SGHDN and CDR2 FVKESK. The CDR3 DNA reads TGTGCCAGCAGCCAAGTTCCTAGCGGGTTACAAGAGACCCAGTACTTC. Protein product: CASSQVPSGLQETQYF.

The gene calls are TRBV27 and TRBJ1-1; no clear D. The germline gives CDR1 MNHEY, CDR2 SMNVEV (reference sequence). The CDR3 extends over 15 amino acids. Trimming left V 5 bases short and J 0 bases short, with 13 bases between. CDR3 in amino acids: CASSPSTVLNTEAFF. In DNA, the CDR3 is TGTGCCAGCAGTCCTAGCACAGTTTTGAACACTGAAGCTTTCTTT.

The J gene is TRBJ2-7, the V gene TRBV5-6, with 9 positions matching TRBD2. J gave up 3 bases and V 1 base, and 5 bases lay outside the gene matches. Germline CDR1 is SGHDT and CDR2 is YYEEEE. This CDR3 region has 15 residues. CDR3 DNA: TGTGCCAGCAGCTTGCCGACTAGCGGCAACTACGAGCAGTACGTC. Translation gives CASSLPTSGNYEQYV.

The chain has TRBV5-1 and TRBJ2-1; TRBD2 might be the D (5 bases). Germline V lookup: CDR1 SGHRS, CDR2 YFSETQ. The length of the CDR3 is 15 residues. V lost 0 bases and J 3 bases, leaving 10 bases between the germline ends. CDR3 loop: CASSLAVALYNEQFF. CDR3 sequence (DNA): TGCGCCAGCAGCTTGGCCGTAGCGCTCTACAATGAGCAGTTCTTC.

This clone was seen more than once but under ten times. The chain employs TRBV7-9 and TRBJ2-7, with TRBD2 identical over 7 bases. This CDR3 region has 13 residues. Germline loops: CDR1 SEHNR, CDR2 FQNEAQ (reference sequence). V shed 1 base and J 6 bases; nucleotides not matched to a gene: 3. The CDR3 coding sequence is TGTGCCAGCAGCTTAGGGGGGGAGGGCGAGCAGTACGTC. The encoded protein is CASSLGGEGEQYV.

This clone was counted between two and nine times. The CDR3 coding sequence is TGTGCCAGCAGCTTAATGACTAGCGGGAGAGGCGAGCAGTACTTC. Translation gives CASSLMTSGRGEQYF. The V call is TRBV11-1, the J call TRBJ2-7, with TRBD2 identical over 12 bases. Unmatched junction bases numbered 5, after V lost 2 bases and J lost 6 bases. Germline V gene data show CDR1 as SGHAT and CDR2 as FQDESV (reference sequence). CDR3 length: 15 amino acids.